This TCR beta chain was documented in a study of T cells in Graves' hyperthyroidism and ophthalmopathy. On the study more broadly: At the time of initial diagnosis and before any treatment, peripheral blood was collected.

Amplification of TCR beta CDR3 regions was performed using RNA transcripts as template. A first-round RT-PCR of the TCR CDR3 used the HTBI primer set. MiXCR, applied by TCRdb to the multiplex PCR reads, yields one record per CDR3 protein. The table includes under 450,000 distinct CDR3 sequences, around 14% detected once. This CDR3 is 13 amino acids long. V lost 3 bases, J lost 4 bases, and 5 bases stayed unmatched. The germline V gene has CDR1 DFQATT and CDR2 SNEGSKA (reference sequence). Investigators excluded patients with uncontrolled infection, other autoimmune disease, pregnancy or lactation. Diagnostic decisions used clinical symptoms, serum thyroxine and TRAb, thyroid ultrasound and orbital computed tomography. This clonotype was detected many times.

The chain couples TRBV20-1 to TRBJ2-5, with 7 bases matching TRBD2. The sequenced sample was blood. This TCR derives from a woman aged 18-29 years with Graves' hyperthyroidism. The CDR3 here is CSASYSGAETQYF. CDR3 nucleotide sequence: TGCAGTGCTAGTTACAGCGGGGCAGAGACCCAGTACTTC.